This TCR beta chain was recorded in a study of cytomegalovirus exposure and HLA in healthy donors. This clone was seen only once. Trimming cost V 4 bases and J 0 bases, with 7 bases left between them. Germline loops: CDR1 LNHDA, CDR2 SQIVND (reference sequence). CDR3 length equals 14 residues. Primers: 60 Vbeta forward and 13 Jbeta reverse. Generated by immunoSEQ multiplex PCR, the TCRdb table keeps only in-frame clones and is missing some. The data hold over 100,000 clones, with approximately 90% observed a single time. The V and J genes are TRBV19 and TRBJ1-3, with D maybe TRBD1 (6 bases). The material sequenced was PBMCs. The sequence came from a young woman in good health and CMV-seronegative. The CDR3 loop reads CASSTDSSGNTIYF. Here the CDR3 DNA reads TGTGCCAGTAGTACGGACAGCTCTGGAAACACCATATATTTT. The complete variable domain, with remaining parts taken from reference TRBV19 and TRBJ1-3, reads DGGITQSPKYLFRKEGQNVTLSCEQNLNHDAMYWYRQDPGQGLRLIYYSQIVNDFQKGDIAEGYSVSREKKESFPLTVTSAQKNPTAFYLCASSTDSSGNTIYFGEGSWLTVV.